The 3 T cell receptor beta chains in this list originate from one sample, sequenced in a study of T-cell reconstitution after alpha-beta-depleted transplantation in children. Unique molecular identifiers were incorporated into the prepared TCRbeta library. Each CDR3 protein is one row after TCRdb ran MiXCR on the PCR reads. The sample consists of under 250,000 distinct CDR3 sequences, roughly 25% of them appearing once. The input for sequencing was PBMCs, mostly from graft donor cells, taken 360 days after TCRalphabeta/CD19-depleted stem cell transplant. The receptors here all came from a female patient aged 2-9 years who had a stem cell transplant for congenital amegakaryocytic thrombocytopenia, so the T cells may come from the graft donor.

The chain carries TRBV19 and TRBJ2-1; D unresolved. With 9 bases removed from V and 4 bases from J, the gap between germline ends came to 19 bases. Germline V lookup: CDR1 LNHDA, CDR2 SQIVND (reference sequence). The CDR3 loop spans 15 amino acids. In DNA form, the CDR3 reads TGTGCCAGCTCCCGGGTTCTAATCAGTTACAATGAGCAGTTCTTC. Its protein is CASSRVLISYNEQFF.

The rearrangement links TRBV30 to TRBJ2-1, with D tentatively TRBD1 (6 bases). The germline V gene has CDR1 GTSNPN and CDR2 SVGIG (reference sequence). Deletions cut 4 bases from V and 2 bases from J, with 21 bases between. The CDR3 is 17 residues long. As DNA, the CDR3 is TGTGCCTGGACCATAGGACAGCTTACACTAACCTACAATGAGCAGTTCTTC. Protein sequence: CAWTIGQLTLTYNEQFF.

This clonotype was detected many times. CDR3 sequence reads: CASSQIDRTDTQYF. The CDR3 bases are TGCGCCAGCAGCCAAATCGACAGGACAGATACGCAGTATTTT. The J gene is TRBJ2-3, the V gene TRBV4-3; D might be TRBD1 (6 bases). CDR1 LGHNA and CDR2 YSLEER come from the germline V gene. The ends were cut back, 2 bases at V and 3 bases at J, with 9 bases in the middle. CDR3 length: 14 residues.